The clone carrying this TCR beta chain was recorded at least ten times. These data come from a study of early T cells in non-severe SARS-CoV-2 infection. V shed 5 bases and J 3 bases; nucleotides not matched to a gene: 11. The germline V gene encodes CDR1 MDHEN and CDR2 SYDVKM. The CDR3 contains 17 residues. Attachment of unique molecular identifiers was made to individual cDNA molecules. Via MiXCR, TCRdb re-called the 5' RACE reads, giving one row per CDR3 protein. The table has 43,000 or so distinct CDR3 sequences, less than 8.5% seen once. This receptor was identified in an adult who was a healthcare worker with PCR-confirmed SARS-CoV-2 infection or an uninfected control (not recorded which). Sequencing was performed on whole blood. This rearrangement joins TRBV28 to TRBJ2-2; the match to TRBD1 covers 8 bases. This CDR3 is CASSPYIRGRYTGELFF. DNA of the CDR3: TGTGCCAGCAGTCCCTACATCAGGGGGCGATACACCGGGGAGCTGTTTTTT.